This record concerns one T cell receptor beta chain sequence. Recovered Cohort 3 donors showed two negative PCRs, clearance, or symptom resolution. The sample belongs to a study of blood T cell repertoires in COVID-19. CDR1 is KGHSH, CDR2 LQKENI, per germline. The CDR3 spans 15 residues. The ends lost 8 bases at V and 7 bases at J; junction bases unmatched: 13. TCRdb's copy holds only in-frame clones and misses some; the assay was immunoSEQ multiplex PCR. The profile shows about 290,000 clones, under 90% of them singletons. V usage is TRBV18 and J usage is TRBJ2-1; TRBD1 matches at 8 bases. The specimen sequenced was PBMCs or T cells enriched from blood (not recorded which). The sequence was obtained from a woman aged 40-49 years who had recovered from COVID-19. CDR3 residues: CASKGRGPVRNEQFF. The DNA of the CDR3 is TGTGCCAGCAAAGGCAGGGGGCCAGTGAGGAATGAGCAGTTCTTC. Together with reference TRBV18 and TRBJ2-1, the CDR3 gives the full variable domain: NAGVMQNPRHLVRRRGQEARLRCSPMKGHSHVYWYRQLPEEGLKFMVYLQKENIIDESGMPKERFSAEFPKEGPSILRIQQVVRGDSAAYFCASKGRGPVRNEQFFGPGTRLTVL.